This is a list of T cell receptor beta chains from one sample in a study of neoadjuvant nivolumab and ipilimumab in lung cancer. The method was immunoSEQ multiplex PCR; TCRdb's version includes in-frame clones alone and lacks a portion of them. This table has tens of thousands of clones, around 80% appearing once. This sample comprised peripheral blood, obtained before neoadjuvant nivolumab, alone or with ipilimumab. The receptors here all came from an adult with non-small cell lung cancer. CDR3s include the opening cysteine and the closing phenylalanine or tryptophan. Each record gives: clone size, J gene, V gene, CDR3 protein. The size of a clone is reported for some rows only, either as once, few or many, or as a class for expanded clones.

abundance: -; j_gene: TRBJ1-1; v_gene: TRBV5-1; CDR3aa: CASSKTTGGFTEAFF
abundance: -; j_gene: TRBJ2-3; v_gene: TRBV7-9; CDR3aa: CASSSQAGVTTQYF
abundance: -; j_gene: TRBJ1-2; v_gene: TRBV28; CDR3aa: CASSLSRQERGYTF
abundance: -; j_gene: TRBJ1-1; v_gene: TRBV6-1; CDR3aa: CASTEIMNTEAFF
abundance: -; j_gene: TRBJ2-5; v_gene: TRBV4-2; CDR3aa: CASSQDQSGEEGETQYF
abundance: -; j_gene: TRBJ2-3; v_gene: TRBV11-3; CDR3aa: CASSLNWEDTQYF
abundance: -; j_gene: TRBJ1-4; v_gene: TRBV2; CDR3aa: CASSEIAGTINEKLFF
abundance: -; j_gene: TRBJ1-1; v_gene: TRBV7-9; CDR3aa: CASSSDTGNTEAFF
abundance: -; j_gene: TRBJ2-5; v_gene: TRBV7-8; CDR3aa: CASSLIAGGPGETQYF
abundance: -; j_gene: TRBJ2-7; v_gene: TRBV6-1; CDR3aa: CASSALTRHEQYF
abundance: once; j_gene: TRBJ2-5; v_gene: TRBV6-1; CDR3aa: CASSGTGGETQYF
abundance: -; j_gene: TRBJ1-1; v_gene: TRBV5-1; CDR3aa: CASSRGPTTEAFF
abundance: -; j_gene: TRBJ2-1; v_gene: TRBV13; CDR3aa: CASSLFTGSGYNEQFF
abundance: -; j_gene: TRBJ2-3; v_gene: TRBV13; CDR3aa: CASSSSSGGLRDTQYF
abundance: -; j_gene: TRBJ2-7; v_gene: TRBV4-1; CDR3aa: CASSQDSPRTSGGSYEQYF
abundance: -; j_gene: TRBJ2-2; v_gene: TRBV18; CDR3aa: CASSPRGGGELFF
abundance: -; j_gene: TRBJ1-1; v_gene: TRBV5-8; CDR3aa: CASSMDRGGTEAFF
abundance: -; j_gene: TRBJ1-1; v_gene: TRBV10-1; CDR3aa: CASSEGNAGPGPNTEAFF
abundance: -; j_gene: TRBJ2-2; v_gene: TRBV10-3; CDR3aa: CAISTGTGGGTGELFF
abundance: -; j_gene: TRBJ2-3; v_gene: TRBV12-2; CDR3aa: CASRHGGAAGVPGEQYF
abundance: -; j_gene: TRBJ2-1; v_gene: TRBV7-8; CDR3aa: CASSFMDEQFF
abundance: -; j_gene: TRBJ2-2; v_gene: TRBV11-2; CDR3aa: CASTKTGGSTGELFF
abundance: -; j_gene: TRBJ2-7; v_gene: TRBV5-5; CDR3aa: CASSTDGDYEQYF
abundance: -; j_gene: TRBJ2-5; v_gene: TRBV5-1; CDR3aa: CASSPWDTGMETQYF
abundance: once; j_gene: TRBJ2-3; v_gene: TRBV4-2; CDR3aa: CASSQRQGGTDTQYF
abundance: -; j_gene: TRBJ2-7; v_gene: TRBV6-1; CDR3aa: CASSVRRLSYEQYF
abundance: -; j_gene: TRBJ1-2; v_gene: TRBV10-3; CDR3aa: CAISVNPGPNYGYTF
abundance: -; j_gene: TRBJ1-2; v_gene: TRBV7-9; CDR3aa: CASSSAVVDGYTF
abundance: -; j_gene: TRBJ1-2; v_gene: TRBV6-6; CDR3aa: CASSYSRGSSDGYTF
abundance: few; j_gene: TRBJ1-2; v_gene: TRBV18; CDR3aa: CASSRQGAGGYTF
abundance: -; j_gene: TRBJ2-2; v_gene: TRBV7-6; CDR3aa: CASSSKPGPNTGELFF
abundance: -; j_gene: TRBJ2-6; v_gene: TRBV2; CDR3aa: CASRGSSGANVLTF
abundance: -; j_gene: TRBJ2-7; v_gene: TRBV5-4; CDR3aa: CASSEGLVGLGEQYF
abundance: once; j_gene: TRBJ2-5; v_gene: TRBV18; CDR3aa: CASSPRTEQETQYF
abundance: -; j_gene: TRBJ1-1; v_gene: TRBV6-5; CDR3aa: CASSYRGQGVPEAFF
abundance: -; j_gene: TRBJ1-2; v_gene: TRBV5-4; CDR3aa: CASSSTGIANYGYTF
abundance: -; j_gene: TRBJ2-7; v_gene: TRBV7-2; CDR3aa: CASRWTGTAYEQYF
abundance: -; j_gene: TRBJ2-7; v_gene: TRBV19; CDR3aa: CASRPTEGLHYEQYF
abundance: once; j_gene: TRBJ2-3; v_gene: TRBV19; CDR3aa: CASSRGWGGRGTDTQYF
abundance: -; j_gene: TRBJ2-5; v_gene: TRBV11-2; CDR3aa: CASSLGQKETQYF
abundance: -; j_gene: TRBJ1-4; v_gene: TRBV6-1; CDR3aa: CASSTDRGVGEKLFF
abundance: -; j_gene: TRBJ2-5; v_gene: TRBV9; CDR3aa: CASSVGGGAGETQYF
abundance: -; j_gene: TRBJ1-3; v_gene: TRBV6-5; CDR3aa: CASSSGQASRNTIYF